One and the same sample provided the 19 T cell receptor beta chains below, sequenced in a study of OX40 agonist ivuxolimab in advanced cancers. Repertoires were generated with immunoSEQ multiplex PCR, while TCRdb's copy carries only in-frame clones and drops some. This table has roughly 80,000 clones, around 83% appearing once. Sequenced here: CD4+ or CD8+ T cells sorted from blood, sampled in a trial of the OX40 agonist ivuxolimab. The receptor source for this set is an adult with an advanced solid tumor such as melanoma, head and neck, liver or kidney cancer.

The chain uses TRBV30 and TRBJ2-3, with D possibly matching TRBD2 (6 bases). V gave up 5 bases and J gave up 4 bases, with 10 bases separating them. The CDR3 covers 12 residues. Per germline, CDR1 GTSNPN and CDR2 SVGIG (reference sequence). CDR3 amino acids: CAWAGTADTQYF. The CDR3 DNA follows: TGTGCCTGGGCGGGAACGGCAGATACGCAGTATTTT.

This sequence joins TRBV10-1 and TRBJ1-1; tentative D call: TRBD1 (5 bases). CDR3 length equals 13 residues. The germline gives CDR1 WNHNN, CDR2 SYGVQD (reference sequence). Trimming left V 6 bases short and J 0 bases short, with 8 bases between. CDR3 residues: CASSGQMNTEAFF. The CDR3 DNA is TGCGCCAGCAGCGGACAAATGAACACTGAAGCTTTCTTT.

This chain uses TRBV5-6 with TRBJ1-3; D possibly corresponds to TRBD1 (5 bases). CDR1 is SGHDT and CDR2 is YYEEEE in the germline V gene. This CDR3 contains 15 residues. The germline V and J ends were trimmed by 2 bases and 5 bases, with 14 bases remaining between them. The CDR3 DNA reads TGTGCCAGCAGCTTAACCGGGACTCGACGAAACACCATATATTTT. This encodes CASSLTGTRRNTIYF. The full variable domain, its missing parts supplied by reference TRBV5-6 and TRBJ1-3, is DAGVTQSPTHLIKTRGQQVTLRCSPKSGHDTVSWYQQALGQGPQFIFQYYEEEERQRGNFPDRFSGHQFPNYSSELNVNALLLGDSALYLCASSLTGTRRNTIYFGEGSWLTVV.

The J gene is TRBJ1-4, the V gene TRBV5-1; the match to TRBD1 covers 7 bases. CDR3 length: 16 residues. Germline values: CDR1 SGHRS, CDR2 YFSETQ. Unmatched junction bases numbered 7, after V lost 4 bases and J lost 1 base. The CDR3 region is CASSPGQVGTNEKLFF. As DNA, the CDR3 is TGCGCCAGCAGCCCCGGACAGGTGGGAACTAATGAAAAACTGTTTTTT.

The chain is built from TRBV6-5 and TRBJ2-1, with D maybe TRBD1 (5 bases). The germline V gene has CDR1 MNHEY and CDR2 SVGAGI. V lost 2 bases and J lost 4, with 9 bases in between. The CDR3 covers 14 residues. CDR3 sequence (DNA): TGTGCCAGCAGTTACAGGGGTTGGTACAATGAGCAGTTCTTC. Its translation is CASSYRGWYNEQFF.

The V and J genes are TRBV6-6 and TRBJ1-4; TRBD1 might be the D (6 bases). Looked up from germline, CDR1 is MNHNY and CDR2 is SVGAGI (reference sequence). The germline V and J ends were trimmed by 2 bases and 3 bases, with 10 bases remaining between them. This CDR3 spans 15 amino acids. The CDR3 sequence: CASSYGGAANEKLFF. The DNA for the CDR3 is TGTGCCAGCAGTTACGGGGGGGCGGCTAATGAAAAACTGTTTTTT.

This clone is categorized as medium-sized. V and J are TRBV30 and TRBJ1-5; D perhaps matches TRBD1 (5 bases). V dropped 0 bases and J dropped 6 bases, with 18 bases sitting between them. The CDR3 sequence is 16 residues long. Germline lookup yields CDR1 GTSNPN and CDR2 SVGIG (reference sequence). The CDR3 region is CAWSVGSSGGFQPQHF. The CDR3 DNA is TGTGCCTGGAGTGTAGGTTCCAGCGGGGGGTTTCAGCCCCAGCATTTT. The full variable domain, its missing parts supplied by reference TRBV30 and TRBJ1-5, is SQTIHQWPATLVQPVGSPLSLECTVEGTSNPNLYWYRQAAGRGLQLLFYSVGIGQISSEVPQNLSASRPQDRQFILSSKKLLLSDSGFYLCAWSVGSSGGFQPQHFGDGTRLSIL.

This chain uses TRBV7-2 with TRBJ1-5; D is undetermined. Trimming shortened V by 1 base and J by 4 bases, and 8 bases separated the two germline ends. The CDR3 runs to 14 residues. Germline assignment: CDR1 SGHTA and CDR2 FQGNSA. The CDR3 DNA reads TGTGCCAGCAGCTTAGAAAAGGGAAATCAGCCCCAGCATTTT. It codes for CASSLEKGNQPQHF.

The genes are TRBV19 and TRBJ2-5; D unclear. This CDR3 spans 9 amino acids. V was cut by 9 bases and J by 7 bases, with 6 bases left in between. Per the germline V gene, CDR1 is LNHDA and CDR2 is SQIVND (reference sequence). CDR3 DNA sequence: TGTGCCAGGAAGTGGACCCAGTACTTC. It encodes CARKWTQYF. Based on the CDR3 plus reference TRBV19 and TRBJ2-5, the full variable domain is DGGITQSPKYLFRKEGQNVTLSCEQNLNHDAMYWYRQDPGQGLRLIYYSQIVNDFQKGDIAEGYSVSREKKESFPLTVTSAQKNPTAFYLCARKWTQYFGPGTRLLVL.

The CDR3 here is CASSRTGGTSYTF. For the CDR3, the DNA is TGTGCCAGCAGCCGTACAGGGGGCACAAGCTACACCTTC. The chain couples TRBV5-6 to TRBJ1-2; 9 nucleotides align to TRBD1. The CDR3 consists of 13 residues. V shed 4 bases and J 9 bases; nucleotides not matched to a gene: 7. Germline V gene lookup returns CDR1 SGHDT and CDR2 YYEEEE.

In this sample, this clone turned up once. V gene TRBV11-2 combines with J gene TRBJ2-5, with TRBD1 matching over 10 bases. The CDR3 is 18 residues long. Germline V gene data show CDR1 as SGHAT and CDR2 as FQNNGV. Losses at the gene ends were 5 bases for V and 4 bases for J; bases not matched to a gene: 16. CDR3 amino acids: CASSPMRDRGAPRETQYF. As DNA, the CDR3 is TGTGCCAGCAGCCCTATGCGGGACAGGGGAGCCCCACGAGAGACCCAGTACTTC.

The rearrangement joins TRBV11-2 to TRBJ2-7; TRBD1 aligns across 8 bases. The CDR3 length is 16 residues. Germline V gene sequence: CDR1 SGHAT, CDR2 FQNNGV. V gave up 2 bases and J gave up 3 bases; unmatched junction bases: 9. CDR3 in DNA: TGTGCCAGCAGCTTATCCCGGACAGGGACACTCTACGAGCAGTACTTC. As protein: CASSLSRTGTLYEQYF. Full variable domain (remainder filled in from reference TRBV11-2 and TRBJ2-7): EAGVAQSPRYKIIEKRQSVAFWCNPISGHATLYWYQQILGQGPKLLIQFQNNGVVDDSQLPKDRFSAERLKGVDSTLKIQPAKLEDSAVYLCASSLSRTGTLYEQYFGPGTRLTVT.

This chain uses TRBV5-4 with TRBJ1-3; 9 nucleotides match TRBD1. The V segment lost 0 bases and the J segment 2 bases; nucleotides outside the gene matches: 3. This CDR3 is 16 amino acids long. Germline V lookup: CDR1 SGHNT, CDR2 YYREEE (reference sequence). CDR3 loop: CASSLVGDRAGNTIYF. The DNA for the CDR3 is TGTGCCAGCAGCTTGGTGGGGGACAGGGCTGGAAACACCATATATTTT.

The chain recombines TRBV5-1 with TRBJ1-1; the match to TRBD1 covers 8 bases. There are 14 residues in the CDR3. Germline V gives CDR1 SGHRS, CDR2 YFSETQ. V shed 4 bases and J 0 bases; nucleotides not matched to a gene: 2. CDR3 DNA: TGCGCCAGCAGCCGGGGACAGGTGAACACTGAAGCTTTCTTT. It translates to CASSRGQVNTEAFF.

This sequence joins TRBV6-5 and TRBJ1-1; D gene uncertain. V lost 10 bases to trimming and J lost 3 bases, with 15 bases between them. The CDR3 consists of 13 residues. Germline V gives CDR1 MNHEY, CDR2 SVGAGI. The CDR3 sequence: CATSRGVDTEAFF. CDR3 nucleotides: TGTGCCACCTCCCGGGGTGTAGACACTGAAGCTTTCTTT.

Comments on this clone: Other DNA sequences in this sample translate to the same CDR3. The genes are TRBV6-5 and TRBJ1-2, with D perhaps matching TRBD1 (5 bases). The V end was cut by 3 bases, the J end by 2 bases, with 7 bases between. Looked up from germline, CDR1 is MNHEY and CDR2 is SVGAGI. The CDR3 loop spans 13 amino acids. DNA for the CDR3: TGTGCCAGCAGTTATGACAGAAACTATGGCTACACCTTC. It specifies CASSYDRNYGYTF.

The CDR3 nucleotides read TGTGCCATCAGTACCGGGACAGGGGCAAACACCGGGGAGCTGTTTTTT. As protein: CAISTGTGANTGELFF. The chain employs TRBV10-3 and TRBJ2-2; 10 bases fit TRBD1. Trimming cost V 5 bases and J 2 bases; bases outside gene matches: 5. The CDR3 extends over 16 amino acids. CDR1 is ENHRY and CDR2 is SYGVKD in the germline V gene.

The V call is TRBV25-1, the J call TRBJ2-5; 9 nucleotides agree with TRBD1. This CDR3 contains 15 residues. Trimming at V came to 6 bases and at J to 3 bases, leaving 8 bases not matched to a gene. Germline V gene sequence: CDR1 MGHDK, CDR2 SYGVNS. The CDR3 protein is CASRGRTGAKETQYF. Written as DNA, the CDR3 is TGTGCCAGCAGGGGCCGGACAGGGGCGAAAGAGACCCAGTACTTC. Using reference TRBV25-1 and TRBJ2-5 for the parts outside the CDR3, the full variable domain is EADIYQTPRYLVIGTGKKITLECSQTMGHDKMYWYQQDPGMELHLIHYSYGVNSTEKGDLSSESTVSRIRTEHFPLTLESARPSHTSQYLCASRGRTGAKETQYFGPGTRLLVL.

The chain carries TRBV4-2 and TRBJ1-5; TRBD1 might be the D (5 bases). Trimming shortened V by 0 bases and J by 6 bases, and 12 bases separated the two germline ends. The CDR3 totals 15 residues. CDR1 and CDR2 from the germline V gene are LGHNA and YNFKEQ. Here the CDR3 DNA reads TGTGCCAGCAGCCAAGATGGGCAGGGCGCTCAGCCCCAGCATTTT. This sequence encodes CASSQDGQGAQPQHF.